The 21 T cell receptor beta chains in this list originate from one sample, sequenced in a study of identical twins. TCRdb passed the 5' RACE reads through MiXCR, listing each CDR3 protein once. The sample gives some 690,000 distinct CDR3 sequences, over 20% of which show up once; approximately 4.3% is in the top ten. The same data also went into a second study, on T cells expressing NK-cell markers.

Sequencing was done on a sample of PBMCs. The receptor set was obtained from a woman under 30 in good health.

The chain employs TRBV20-1 and TRBJ1-1; the D is unclear. Germline assignment: CDR1 DFQATT and CDR2 SNEGSKA (reference sequence). Trimming left V 1 base short and J 6 bases short, with 12 bases between. CDR3 length: 13 residues. The CDR3 DNA reads TGCAGTGCTAGAGCTACCGGACGGGCTGAAGCTTTCTTT. Protein: CSARATGRAEAFF.

This sequence joins TRBV3-1 and TRBJ2-1; no definite D call. Trimming stripped 3 bases from V and 10 bases from J, with 10 bases between. The CDR3 spans 12 residues. Germline V gene sequence: CDR1 LGHDT, CDR2 YNNKEL (reference sequence). Written as DNA, the CDR3 is TGTGCCAGCAGCCAGGGTATTGGCGAGCAGTTCTTC. Its translation: CASSQGIGEQFF.

This clonotype was counted a few times. The V call is TRBV2, the J call TRBJ2-7, with 7 bases matching TRBD1. The CDR3 has 13 residues. The V gene's germline CDR1 is SNHLY and CDR2 FYNNEI. The junction had 5 bases not matched to a gene; V was cut back by 7 bases and J by 2 bases. CDR3 amino acids: CASTPGTAYEQYF. Written as DNA, the CDR3 is TGTGCCAGCACCCCAGGGACAGCCTACGAGCAGTACTTC.

The chain combines TRBV6-2 or TRBV6-3 with TRBJ2-1; D gene ambiguous. The ends were cut back, 1 base at V and 10 bases at J, with 5 bases in the middle. The CDR3 covers 11 residues. Germline values: CDR1 MNHEY, CDR2 SVGEGT. The CDR3 coding sequence is TGTGCCAGCAGTTACTATCGAGAGCAGTTCTTC. Protein product: CASSYYREQFF.

This clonotype appeared a few times. The chain combines TRBV20-1 with TRBJ2-7; 7 bases are a match to TRBD1. Germline V gene lookup returns CDR1 DFQATT and CDR2 SNEGSKA (reference sequence). The junction had 14 bases not matched to a gene; V was cut back by 6 bases and J by 6 bases. CDR3 length: 14 amino acids. The CDR3: CSAEIDRVLSEQYF. DNA for the CDR3: TGCAGTGCCGAAATCGACAGGGTTTTGAGCGAGCAGTACTTC.

This clonotype was picked up a small number of times. This chain uses TRBV2 with TRBJ1-2; possible D gene TRBD1, 5 bases. From germline, CDR1 is SNHLY and CDR2 FYNNEI. The CDR3 runs to 17 residues. Deletions cut 6 bases from V and 3 bases from J, with 23 bases between. The CDR3 region is CASSPKRWTLHDYGYTF. The CDR3 region has the DNA TGTGCCAGCAGCCCAAAAAGATGGACACTTCATGACTATGGCTACACCTTC.

At least ten counts were recorded for this clonotype. The gene calls are TRBV5-1 and TRBJ2-7, with 13 bases matching TRBD2. V was pared by 4 bases and J by 7 bases, with 14 bases of the junction left unmatched. Germline CDR1 reads SGHRS; CDR2 reads YFSETQ. The CDR3 runs to 17 residues. The CDR3 protein is CASSPGEGLAGRAEQYF. The CDR3 bases are TGCGCCAGCAGCCCGGGGGAGGGACTAGCGGGGCGAGCAGAGCAGTACTTC.

This clonotype has just a few counts. The rearrangement links TRBV4-3 to TRBJ2-1; the match to TRBD2 covers 8 bases. Looked up from germline, CDR1 is LGHNA and CDR2 is YSLEER. The CDR3 length is 17 residues. V shed 4 bases, J shed 6 bases, and the junction held 14 bases outside the gene matches. The CDR3 DNA sequence: TGCGCCAGCAGCCCCCAACCGGGACTAGAATGGGGCAATGAGCAGTTCTTC. Translation: CASSPQPGLEWGNEQFF.

The genes are TRBV2 and TRBJ1-2; D is uncertain. This CDR3 is built from 13 residues. Per the germline V gene, CDR1 is SNHLY and CDR2 is FYNNEI. With 4 bases removed from V and 5 bases from J, the gap between germline ends came to 11 bases. Written as DNA, the CDR3 is TGTGCCAGCAGTGCCCTGTCTGGATATGGCTACACCTTC. It is translated as CASSALSGYGYTF. The whole variable domain, remainder taken from reference TRBV2 and TRBJ1-2, is EPEVTQTPSHQVTQMGQEVILRCVPISNHLYFYWYRQILGQKVEFLVSFYNNEISEKSEIFDDQFSVERPDGSNFTLKIRSTKLEDSAMYFCASSALSGYGYTFGSGTRLTVV.

The rearrangement joins TRBV5-1 to TRBJ2-5, with TRBD2 matching 12 bases. J was trimmed by 2 bases and V by 8 bases; bases with no gene match: 4. The V gene's germline CDR1 is SGHRS and CDR2 YFSETQ. This CDR3 has 14 amino acids. CDR3 residues: CASTTSGGQETQYF. The DNA of the CDR3 is TGCGCCAGTACGACTAGCGGGGGACAAGAGACCCAGTACTTC.

The table lists this clonotype with a few counts. The rearrangement uses TRBV10-3 and TRBJ1-6; weak D call: TRBD1 (5 bases). With 3 bases removed from V and 9 bases from J, the gap between germline ends came to 15 bases. The CDR3 extends over 15 amino acids. Germline loops: CDR1 ENHRY, CDR2 SYGVKD. This CDR3 reads CAISDRDLTISPLHF. CDR3 in DNA: TGTGCCATCAGTGACCGGGACCTTACAATTTCACCCCTCCACTTT.

The rearrangement uses TRBV20-1 and TRBJ2-1, with 8 bases aligning to TRBD2. V lost 3 bases to trimming and J lost 3 bases; unmatched junction nucleotides: 10. The CDR3 contains 16 residues. Germline lookup yields CDR1 DFQATT and CDR2 SNEGSKA (reference sequence). The CDR3: CSASWRGAIIYNEQFF. The DNA of the CDR3 is TGCAGTGCTAGTTGGCGGGGGGCCATAATCTACAATGAGCAGTTCTTC.

The rearrangement uses TRBV4-1 and TRBJ2-4; perhaps TRBD2 as D (5 bases). Between the trimmed V and J ends, which lost 2 bases and 1 base, there was a span of 9 bases. The CDR3 is 15 amino acids. From germline, CDR1 is MGHRA and CDR2 YSYEKL. CDR3 nucleotides: TGCGCCAGCAGCCAACCTACGGGGGCCAAAAACATTCAGTACTTC. As protein: CASSQPTGAKNIQYF.

CDR3 loop: CASSQERTPGYEQYF. CDR3 in DNA: TGCGCCAGCAGCCAAGAAAGGACACCGGGGTACGAGCAGTACTTC. The rearrangement joins TRBV4-3 to TRBJ2-7; D could derive from TRBD1 or TRBD2 (5 bases each). The CDR3 is made up of 15 amino acids. Germline assignment: CDR1 LGHNA and CDR2 YSLEER. Trimming cost V 0 bases and J 4 bases, with 13 bases left between them.

This chain uses TRBV20-1 with TRBJ2-1; no clear D. The ends were cut back, 1 base at V and 6 bases at J, with 16 bases in the middle. The CDR3 runs to 15 residues. The germline V gene has CDR1 DFQATT and CDR2 SNEGSKA (reference sequence). The CDR3 loop is CSARVPELTINEQFF. The CDR3 nucleotides are TGCAGTGCTAGAGTCCCGGAGTTAACGATCAATGAGCAGTTCTTC.

Ten or more counts support this clonotype. This chain links TRBV25-1 with TRBJ2-7; D remains ambiguous. The CDR3 runs 13 residues. V gave up 0 bases and J gave up 3 bases, with 6 bases separating them. Per germline, CDR1 MGHDK and CDR2 SYGVNS. The CDR3 nucleotides are TGTGCCAGCAGTGAATATGACCGCTACGAGCAGTACTTC. Translation: CASSEYDRYEQYF.

This clonotype was recorded a few times. The chain carries TRBV7-6 and TRBJ2-3; D gene ambiguous. Germline V gene sequence: CDR1 SGHVS, CDR2 FNYEAQ. This CDR3 has 13 residues. V was shortened by 1 base and J by 4 bases, with 6 bases between the two germline ends. The CDR3 DNA is TGTGCCAGCAGCTTAGTTAAGTCAGATACGCAGTATTTT. Encoded protein: CASSLVKSDTQYF.

This clonotype was detected ten times or more. This sequence joins TRBV7-9 and TRBJ1-1; D ambiguous. The CDR3 is 11 amino acids. V lost 6 bases, J lost 7 bases, and 9 bases lay in between. The germline gives CDR1 SEHNR, CDR2 FQNEAQ (reference sequence). CDR3 bases: TGTGCCAGCAGTCCTTACCGTGAAGCTTTCTTT. This codes for CASSPYREAFF.

There are a few counts of this clonotype. The chain couples TRBV13 to TRBJ2-1, with D hard to call. V was trimmed by 2 bases and J by 12 bases, leaving 11 bases between them. Germline lookup yields CDR1 PRHDT and CDR2 FYEKMQ (reference sequence). This CDR3 is built from 12 residues. CDR3 in DNA: TGTGCCAGCAGCTTAAATCGCCTAGGGCAGTTCTTC. Its protein product is CASSLNRLGQFF.

V gene TRBV7-9 combines with J gene TRBJ2-1, with TRBD2 identical over 8 bases. Germline trimming cut 5 bases from V and 13 bases from J; bases unmatched to any gene: 7. Per germline, CDR1 SEHNR and CDR2 FQNEAQ (reference sequence). This CDR3 has 12 amino acids. Written as DNA, the CDR3 is TGTGCCAGCAGCGCCTCGGGGGGGTTTCAGTTCTTC. Translating it yields CASSASGGFQFF.

This rearrangement joins TRBV7-6 to TRBJ2-7; 9 positions match TRBD2. CDR1 and CDR2 from the germline V gene are SGHVS and FNYEAQ. The CDR3 totals 15 residues. V shed 2 bases and J 6 bases; nucleotides not matched to a gene: 8. In DNA form, the CDR3 reads TGTGCCAGCAGCTTACGCGGGAGGGCAATGGGCGAGCAGTACTTC. Its protein is CASSLRGRAMGEQYF.